One and the same sample provided the 20 T cell receptor beta chains below, sequenced in a study of beta chain features in type 1 diabetes. Sequenced material consisted of expressed TCRB transcripts (all of the isolated RNA was reverse transcribed). Clones were read by immunoSEQ multiplex PCR, and TCRdb kept only the in-frame ones, dropping some. The repertoire includes approximately 150,000 clones, approximately 9.8% of them detected once, and approximately 0.69% sits in the top ten. The sequenced material came from central memory CD4+ T cells from blood. These receptors originate from a woman aged 40 to 50 in good health.

The genes are TRBV6-1 and TRBJ1-3; no reliable D call. V gave up 4 bases and J gave up 2 bases, with 12 bases separating them. Germline V gene data show CDR1 as MNHNS and CDR2 as SASEGT. The CDR3 runs to 15 residues. The chain's CDR3 is CASSVLTGTGNTIYF. DNA of the CDR3: TGTGCCAGCAGTGTCTTGACGGGGACTGGAAACACCATATATTTT.

The chain links TRBV28 to TRBJ2-5; 7 nucleotides match TRBD1. CDR1 and CDR2 (germline): MDHEN, SYDVKM. There are 18 residues in the CDR3. Trimming cost V 4 bases and J 2 bases; bases outside gene matches: 16. The CDR3: CASSSPSDRLERQETQYF. CDR3 coding DNA: TGTGCCAGCAGTTCGCCATCGGACAGGCTGGAGAGGCAAGAGACCCAGTACTTC.

This clone was picked up a small number of times. This CDR3 is also generated by other DNA sequences in the sample. This chain joins TRBV7-2 and TRBJ2-6, with TRBD2 as a possible D gene (6 bases). This CDR3 has 16 residues. Per germline, CDR1 SGHTA and CDR2 FQGNSA. Trimming took off 0 bases at V and 1 base at J, with 7 bases between the two ends. This CDR3 reads CASSLASGSGANVLTF. The CDR3 DNA sequence: TGTGCCAGCAGCTTAGCGAGCGGGTCTGGGGCCAACGTCCTGACTTTC.

The rearrangement links TRBV18 to TRBJ1-6, with 10 bases fitting TRBD1. There are 15 residues in the CDR3. Germline V gene lookup returns CDR1 KGHSH and CDR2 LQKENI. V lost 4 bases to trimming and J lost 7 bases; unmatched junction nucleotides: 4. CDR3 region: CASSLDRGQNSPLHF. The CDR3 DNA is TGTGCCAGCTCACTAGACAGGGGGCAGAATTCACCCCTCCACTTT.

This clone was observed a few times. This rearrangement joins TRBV14 to TRBJ1-4; the D gene is possibly TRBD1 (5 bases). Trimming left V 4 bases short and J 5 bases short, with 23 bases between. Germline loops: CDR1 SGHDN, CDR2 FVKESK. The CDR3 covers 18 residues. The CDR3 sequence: CASSPGIGIGRPNEKLFF. CDR3 DNA: TGTGCCAGCAGCCCAGGGATCGGTATCGGCCGTCCAAATGAAAAACTGTTTTTT.

This clone has a handful of counts. Within the sample, other DNA sequences also encode this same CDR3. The chain couples TRBV15 to TRBJ2-5, with D possibly TRBD1 on 5 matching bases. V was pared by 1 base and J by 1 base, with 10 bases between. CDR1 and CDR2 (germline): LNHNV, YYDKDF (reference sequence). The CDR3 consists of 15 residues. The CDR3 spells CATSRGGTGQETQYF. In DNA form, the CDR3 reads TGTGCCACCAGCAGAGGGGGCACGGGCCAAGAGACCCAGTACTTC.

The V call is TRBV5-4, the J call TRBJ1-6; possible D gene TRBD1, 6 bases. The CDR3 consists of 13 residues. Germline CDR1 reads SGHNT; CDR2 reads YYREEE (reference sequence). Trimming took 6 bases from V and 10 from J, leaving 14 bases between them. CDR3 residues: CASKRPGDSPLHF. The CDR3 bases are TGTGCCAGCAAAAGGCCAGGGGACTCACCCCTCCACTTT.

This clone was seen only a few times. Here the CDR3 reads CASSFPGNSNQPQHF. In DNA form, the CDR3 reads TGTGCCAGCAGTTTTCCAGGGAATAGCAATCAGCCCCAGCATTTT. The V gene is TRBV28, the J gene TRBJ1-5; D is perhaps TRBD1 (5 bases). The CDR3 spans 15 residues. The V gene lost 3 bases and the J gene lost 0 bases, with 9 bases spanning the gap. The germline V gene has CDR1 MDHEN and CDR2 SYDVKM.

This clone has more than one count but fewer than ten. The J gene is TRBJ1-5, the V gene TRBV9; D is unclear. The V end lost 0 bases, the J end lost 4 bases, and 5 bases lay between the germline ends. The length of the CDR3 is 13 residues. Germline CDR1 SGDLS, CDR2 YYNGEE. Written as DNA, the CDR3 is TGTGCCAGCAGCGTAGGAGCAAATCAGCCCCAGCATTTT. It is translated as CASSVGANQPQHF.

This clone has a handful of counts. The CDR3 sequence: CASSWGQGGEQYF. The DNA of the CDR3 is TGTGCCAGCAGCTGGGGACAGGGGGGGGAGCAGTACTTC. The rearrangement links TRBV7-6 to TRBJ2-7, with 11 bases lining up with TRBD1. The CDR3 is made up of 13 amino acids. Germline CDR1 SGHVS, CDR2 FNYEAQ. V shed 4 bases and J 7 bases; nucleotides not matched to a gene: 3.

A word on this clone: Other DNA sequences in this specimen translate into the identical CDR3. The chain employs TRBV5-1 and TRBJ2-7, with 7 bases that match TRBD1. J was trimmed by 0 bases and V by 4 bases; bases with no gene match: 1. CDR1 is SGHRS, CDR2 YFSETQ, per germline. The CDR3 length is 13 residues. CDR3 nucleotide sequence: TGCGCCAGCAGCCCAGGGGGCTCCTACGAGCAGTACTTC. It codes for CASSPGGSYEQYF. The full variable domain, completed using reference TRBV5-1 and TRBJ2-7, is KAGVTQTPRYLIKTRGQQVTLSCSPISGHRSVSWYQQTPGQGLQFLFEYFSETQRNKGNFPGRFSGRQFSNSRSEMNVSTLELGDSALYLCASSPGGSYEQYFGPGTRLTVT.

This chain connects TRBV6-1 to TRBJ2-7; possibly TRBD1 for D (5 bases). This CDR3 contains 13 residues. Germline V gene lookup returns CDR1 MNHNS and CDR2 SASEGT. V was trimmed by 6 bases and J by 0 bases, leaving 9 bases between them. CDR3 in amino acids: CASRERGSYEQYF. Written as DNA, the CDR3 is TGTGCCAGCAGGGAAAGGGGCTCCTACGAGCAGTACTTC.

The chain is built from TRBV20-1 and TRBJ1-1; D gene uncertain. CDR1 and CDR2 (germline): DFQATT, SNEGSKA (reference sequence). Trimming stripped 3 bases from V and 3 bases from J, with 5 bases between. CDR3 length: 11 residues. CDR3 nucleotide sequence: TGCAGTGCTAGGGCAGACACTGAAGCTTTCTTT. This translates into CSARADTEAFF.

This rearrangement joins TRBV7-2 to TRBJ2-3, with 12 bases that match TRBD1. Germline lookup yields CDR1 SGHTA and CDR2 FQGNSA. Trimming cost V 11 bases and J 4 bases; bases outside gene matches: 13. The CDR3 loop spans 16 amino acids. The CDR3 coding sequence is TGTGCCGGAAGGGGGGGACAGGGGGCATTTGCAGATACGCAGTATTTT. Amino acids: CAGRGGQGAFADTQYF.

CDR3 amino acids: CASSREVEQFF. CDR3 DNA sequence: TGTGCCAGCAGCCGGGAGGTTGAGCAGTTCTTC. This rearrangement joins TRBV5-6 to TRBJ2-1; 7 positions match TRBD2. With V trimmed by 4 bases and J by 9 bases, 1 base remained unmatched. This CDR3 is built from 11 residues. CDR1 is SGHDT and CDR2 is YYEEEE in the germline V gene.

The rearrangement links TRBV5-6 to TRBJ2-5; 16 nucleotides line up with TRBD2. Looked up from germline, CDR1 is SGHDT and CDR2 is YYEEEE. Trimming at V came to 5 bases and at J to 5 bases, leaving 3 bases not matched to a gene. The CDR3 spans 15 residues. CDR3 residues: CASRGLAGGSETQYF. The CDR3 region has the DNA TGTGCCAGCAGGGGACTAGCGGGGGGGAGCGAGACCCAGTACTTC. The full variable domain, its missing parts supplied by reference TRBV5-6 and TRBJ2-5, is DAGVTQSPTHLIKTRGQQVTLRCSPKSGHDTVSWYQQALGQGPQFIFQYYEEEERQRGNFPDRFSGHQFPNYSSELNVNALLLGDSALYLCASRGLAGGSETQYFGPGTRLLVL.

This chain connects TRBV4-1 to TRBJ2-3; 11 bases map to TRBD1. Germline trimming cut 0 bases from V and 4 bases from J; bases unmatched to any gene: 3. The germline CDR1 and CDR2 sequences are MGHRA and YSYEKL. This CDR3 has 16 amino acids. The CDR3 bases are TGCGCCAGCAGCCAAGAGGGACAGGGGGTGGCAGATACGCAGTATTTT. As protein: CASSQEGQGVADTQYF.

This clone was observed a few times. The V gene is TRBV9, the J gene TRBJ1-6, with D unclear. Germline values: CDR1 SGDLS, CDR2 YYNGEE. The V end lost 0 bases, the J end lost 7 bases, and 11 bases lay between the germline ends. The CDR3 loop spans 15 amino acids. The CDR3 DNA follows: TGTGCCAGCAGCGTAGGGCCAGACACCAATTCACCCCTCCACTTT. Translation gives CASSVGPDTNSPLHF.

This chain links TRBV10-2 with TRBJ2-7; tentative D call: TRBD2 (5 bases). This CDR3 region has 12 residues. Trimming removed 5 bases at V and 2 bases at J, with 7 bases between. Germline CDR1 is WSHSY and CDR2 is SAAADI. CDR3 residues: CASSTGAYEQYF. In nucleotides, the CDR3 is TGCGCCAGCAGTACCGGGGCCTACGAGCAGTACTTC.

This clone was detected once. The chain employs TRBV27 and TRBJ1-2; the D gene is possibly TRBD1 (5 bases). CDR1 and CDR2 from the germline V gene are MNHEY and SMNVEV (reference sequence). The length of the CDR3 is 14 residues. Deletions cut 4 bases from V and 5 bases from J, with 14 bases between. CDR3 nucleotides: TGTGCCAGCAGTTCACTCTCGGGGGAGTATGGCTACACCTTC. It encodes CASSSLSGEYGYTF.